The source of this T cell receptor beta chain is a study of blood T cell repertoires in COVID-19. Assay used: immunoSEQ multiplex PCR; TCRdb lists only in-frame clones, some missing. Among a few hundred thousand clones listed, approximately 87% were seen once. The clonotype comes from a woman between 50 and 59 years old in a cohort exposed to, infected with or recovered from COVID-19 (not recorded which). What was sequenced was PBMCs or T cells enriched from blood (not recorded which).

The CDR3 DNA is TGTGCCAGCAGTTTTTTGGGACTAGCGGGGGGGCGGCAAGAGACCCAGTACTTC. It codes for CASSFLGLAGGRQETQYF. The chain joins TRBV28 to TRBJ2-5; 16 nucleotides line up with TRBD2. CDR1 is MDHEN, CDR2 SYDVKM, per germline. Germline trimming cut 3 bases from V and 2 bases from J; bases unmatched to any gene: 6. The CDR3 sequence is 18 residues long.